These 9 T cell receptor beta chains originate from one sample sequenced in a study of shared clonotypes between healthy human individuals. Some clones are missing from TCRdb's copy, which holds only in-frame ones; the method was immunoSEQ multiplex PCR. Of around 2.5 million clones listed, roughly 93% are singletons. Sequenced sample: naive CD4+ T cells from PBMCs. Subset defined: CD45RA+ positively selected. These receptor sequences come from a man between 18 and 35 years old in good health. Some clones in this sample may be carry-over from other donors' samples.

The chain couples TRBV11-3 to TRBJ2-1; D uncertain. Germline V lookup: CDR1 SGHNT, CDR2 YENEEA. V was pared by 0 bases and J by 7 bases, with 10 bases between. The CDR3 length is 14 residues. The CDR3 region is CASSLDSLVNEQFF. The CDR3 DNA reads as TGTGCCAGCAGCTTAGACTCTCTTGTAAATGAGCAGTTCTTC. Based on the CDR3 plus reference TRBV11-3 and TRBJ2-1, the full variable domain is EAGVVQSPRYKIIEKKQPVAFWCNPISGHNTLYWYLQNLGQGPELLIRYENEEAVDDSQLPKDRFSAERLKGVDSTLKIQPAELGDSAVYLCASSLDSLVNEQFFGPGTRLTVL.

This CDR3 is CASTRPRTDTQYF. CDR3 sequence (DNA): TGTGCCAGCACCAGACCACGGACAGATACGCAGTATTTT. The chain recombines TRBV2 with TRBJ2-3; D call uncertain. CDR1 is SNHLY, CDR2 FYNNEI, per germline. The ends were cut back, 7 bases at V and 3 bases at J, with 11 bases in the middle. The CDR3 loop spans 13 amino acids.

The V call is TRBV2, the J call TRBJ1-1; D gene uncertain. Germline loops: CDR1 SNHLY, CDR2 FYNNEI. V shed 6 bases and J shed 3 bases, with 11 bases lying between them. This CDR3 comprises 13 residues. The CDR3 loop is CASRREGYTEAFF. The DNA of the CDR3 is TGTGCCAGCAGGAGGGAAGGATACACTGAAGCTTTCTTT.

The chain joins TRBV28 to TRBJ2-5; TRBD2 is a possible D gene (6 bases). Germline V CDR1 and CDR2: MDHEN, SYDVKM. Trimming left V 5 bases short and J 5 bases short, with 18 bases between. The CDR3 covers 15 residues. In DNA, the CDR3 is TGTGCCAGCAGTCCATCGGGGTGGAGGGGCGAGACCCAGTACTTC. It codes for CASSPSGWRGETQYF.

V and J are TRBV5-1 and TRBJ1-1; the D gene is possibly TRBD1 (5 bases). The CDR3 covers 15 residues. Germline loops: CDR1 SGHRS, CDR2 YFSETQ. V dropped 3 bases and J dropped 6 bases, with 18 bases sitting between them. The CDR3 loop reads CASSSNRWTLPEAFF. DNA for the CDR3: TGCGCCAGCAGCTCGAACAGGTGGACGTTGCCTGAAGCTTTCTTT.

The rearrangement joins TRBV27 to TRBJ2-5; D gene uncertain. The CDR3 runs 14 residues. Trimming took off 3 bases at V and 6 bases at J, with 14 bases between the two ends. CDR1 and CDR2 from the germline V gene are MNHEY and SMNVEV (reference sequence). The CDR3 sequence is CASSFNRVAKTQYF. The DNA for the CDR3 is TGTGCCAGCAGTTTTAATCGAGTCGCAAAGACCCAGTACTTC.

V gene TRBV7-2 combines with J gene TRBJ1-4; no firm D call. This CDR3 is 17 amino acids long. V was clipped by 1 base and J by 0 bases, with 12 bases between them. CDR1 is SGHTA and CDR2 is FQGNSA in the germline V gene. The CDR3 DNA is TGTGCCAGCAGCTTAGGGCATACCCGTCCAACTAATGAAAAACTGTTTTTT. It codes for CASSLGHTRPTNEKLFF.

V is TRBV4-2 and J is TRBJ2-2, with 7 bases lining up with TRBD1. The CDR3 length is 15 residues. Germline V gene lookup returns CDR1 LGHNA and CDR2 YNFKEQ. V was clipped by 7 bases and J by 0 bases; unmatched bases: 5. The CDR3 DNA is TGTGCCAGCACTACCGGGACAGCGAACACCGGGGAGCTGTTTTTT. This translates into CASTTGTANTGELFF.

The chain uses TRBV29-1 and TRBJ1-1; 9 bases map to TRBD1. V lost 7 bases to trimming and J lost 5 bases; unmatched junction nucleotides: 5. The CDR3 loop spans 12 amino acids. CDR1 is SQVTM, CDR2 ANQGSEA, per germline. The CDR3 DNA sequence: TGCAGCGGTGGGACAGGGAAGACTGAAGCTTTCTTT. Translated: CSGGTGKTEAFF.